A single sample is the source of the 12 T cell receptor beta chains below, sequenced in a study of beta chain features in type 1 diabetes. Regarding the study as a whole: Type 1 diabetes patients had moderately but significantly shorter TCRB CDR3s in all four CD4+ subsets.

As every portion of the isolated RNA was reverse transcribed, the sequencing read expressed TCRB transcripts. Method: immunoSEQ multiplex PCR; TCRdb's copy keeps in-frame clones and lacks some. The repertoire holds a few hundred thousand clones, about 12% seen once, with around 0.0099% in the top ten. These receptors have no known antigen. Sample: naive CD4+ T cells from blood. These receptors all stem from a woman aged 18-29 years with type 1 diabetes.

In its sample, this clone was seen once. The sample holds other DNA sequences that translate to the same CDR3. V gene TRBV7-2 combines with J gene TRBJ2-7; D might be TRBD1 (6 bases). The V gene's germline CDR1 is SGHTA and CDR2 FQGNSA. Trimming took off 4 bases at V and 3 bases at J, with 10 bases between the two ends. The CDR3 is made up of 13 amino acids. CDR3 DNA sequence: TGTGCCAGCAGCTCATACAGGGACTACGAGCAGTACTTC. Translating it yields CASSSYRDYEQYF.

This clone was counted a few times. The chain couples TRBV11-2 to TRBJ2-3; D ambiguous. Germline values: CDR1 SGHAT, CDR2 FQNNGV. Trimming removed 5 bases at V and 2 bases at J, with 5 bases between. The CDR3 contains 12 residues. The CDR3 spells CASSRLTDTQYF. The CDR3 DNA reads TGTGCCAGCAGCAGACTCACAGATACGCAGTATTTT.

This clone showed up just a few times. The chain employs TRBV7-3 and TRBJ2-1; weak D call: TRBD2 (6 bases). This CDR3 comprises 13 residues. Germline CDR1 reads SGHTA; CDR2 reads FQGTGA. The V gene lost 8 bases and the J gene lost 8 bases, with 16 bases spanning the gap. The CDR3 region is CASAGPHGDEQFF. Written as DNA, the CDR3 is TGTGCCAGCGCGGGACCCCATGGCGATGAGCAGTTCTTC.

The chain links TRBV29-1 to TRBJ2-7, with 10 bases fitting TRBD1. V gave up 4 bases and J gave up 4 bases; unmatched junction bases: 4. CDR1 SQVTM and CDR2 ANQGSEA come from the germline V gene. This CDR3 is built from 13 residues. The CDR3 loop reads CSVVGTGEYEQYF. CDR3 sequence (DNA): TGCAGCGTTGTTGGGACAGGGGAATACGAGCAGTACTTC.

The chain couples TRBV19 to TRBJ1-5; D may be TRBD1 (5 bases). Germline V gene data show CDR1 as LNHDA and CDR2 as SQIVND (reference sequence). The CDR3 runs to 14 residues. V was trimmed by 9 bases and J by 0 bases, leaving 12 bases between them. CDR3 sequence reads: CASQTDNSNQPQHF. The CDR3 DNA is TGTGCCAGCCAGACGGACAATAGCAATCAGCCCCAGCATTTT.

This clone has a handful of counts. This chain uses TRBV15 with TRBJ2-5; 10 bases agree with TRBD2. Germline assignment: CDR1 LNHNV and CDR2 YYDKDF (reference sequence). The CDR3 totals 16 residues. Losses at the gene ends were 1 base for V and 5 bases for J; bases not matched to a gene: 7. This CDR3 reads CATSRASSGGEETQYF. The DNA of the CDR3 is TGTGCCACCAGCAGAGCGTCTAGCGGGGGTGAGGAGACCCAGTACTTC.

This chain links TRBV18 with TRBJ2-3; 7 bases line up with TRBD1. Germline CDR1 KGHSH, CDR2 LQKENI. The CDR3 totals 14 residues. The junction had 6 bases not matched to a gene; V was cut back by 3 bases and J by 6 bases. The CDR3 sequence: CASSPDRVKDTQYF. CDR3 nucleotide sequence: TGTGCCAGCTCACCCGACAGGGTTAAGGATACGCAGTATTTT.

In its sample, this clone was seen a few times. The CDR3 sequence is CASSLRSEPQREQYF. For the CDR3, the DNA is TGTGCCAGCTCACTCCGGTCAGAGCCGCAGAGGGAGCAGTACTTC. This chain uses TRBV18 with TRBJ2-7; D remains ambiguous. This CDR3 contains 15 residues. Per germline, CDR1 KGHSH and CDR2 LQKENI. Trimming cost V 4 bases and J 7 bases, with 20 bases left between them.

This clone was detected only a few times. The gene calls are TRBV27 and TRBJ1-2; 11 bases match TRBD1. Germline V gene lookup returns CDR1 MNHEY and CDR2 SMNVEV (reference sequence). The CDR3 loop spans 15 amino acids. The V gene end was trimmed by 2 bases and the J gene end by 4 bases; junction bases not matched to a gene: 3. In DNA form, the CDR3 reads TGTGCCAGCAGTTTACTAGGACAGGGGGCCTATGGCTACACCTTC. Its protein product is CASSLLGQGAYGYTF.

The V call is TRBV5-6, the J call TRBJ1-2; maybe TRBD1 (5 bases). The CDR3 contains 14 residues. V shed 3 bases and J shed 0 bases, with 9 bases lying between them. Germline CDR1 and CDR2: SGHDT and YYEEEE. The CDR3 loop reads CASSWGGANYGYTF. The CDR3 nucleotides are TGTGCCAGCAGCTGGGGGGGAGCTAACTATGGCTACACCTTC.

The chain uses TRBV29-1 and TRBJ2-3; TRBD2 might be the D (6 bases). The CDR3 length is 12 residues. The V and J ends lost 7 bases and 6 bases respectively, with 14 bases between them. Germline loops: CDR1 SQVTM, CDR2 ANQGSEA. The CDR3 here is CSARGGRDTQYF. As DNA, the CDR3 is TGCAGCGCCCGAGGAGGGCGGGATACGCAGTATTTT.

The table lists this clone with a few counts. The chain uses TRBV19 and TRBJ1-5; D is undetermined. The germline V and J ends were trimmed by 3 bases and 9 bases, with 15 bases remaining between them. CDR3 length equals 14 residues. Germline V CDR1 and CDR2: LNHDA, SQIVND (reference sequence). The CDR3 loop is CASSIAALYRPQHF. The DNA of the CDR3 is TGTGCCAGTAGTATTGCGGCATTATACCGGCCCCAGCATTTT.